Shown below are 29 T cell receptor beta chains from a single sample sequenced in a study of T cells of healthy individuals. TCRdb used MiXCR to reprocess the 5' RACE reads, holding one entry per CDR3 protein. The sample has about 63,000 distinct CDR3 sequences; 15% to 20% are singletons. These receptors were collected from a human donor in good health.

The J gene is TRBJ2-1, the V gene TRBV20-1; the D gene is possibly TRBD1 (6 bases). This CDR3 region has 14 residues. Germline CDR1 is DFQATT and CDR2 is SNEGSKA (reference sequence). The V end lost 8 bases, the J end lost 2 bases, and 16 bases lay between the germline ends. The CDR3 nucleotides read TGCAGTTCCTTCGCAGGGGCGACCTACAATGAGCAGTTCTTC. It yields the protein CSSFAGATYNEQFF.

The chain employs TRBV12-3 or TRBV12-4 and TRBJ2-4, with D uncertain. V lost 6 bases and J 2 bases, leaving 11 bases between the germline ends. The CDR3 length is 14 residues. CDR3 nucleotide sequence: TGTGCCAGCAGCTCGTGGGATTCCAAAAACATTCAGTACTTC. As protein: CASSSWDSKNIQYF.

This clonotype was detected many times. The CDR3 bases are TGTGCCAGCAGCGCAGGGGCTCAGAACTACAATGAGCAGTTCTTC. Translating gives CASSAGAQNYNEQFF. This chain connects TRBV7-2 to TRBJ2-1, with D possibly matching TRBD1 (6 bases). V lost 5 bases, J lost 3 bases, and 14 bases lay in between. The length of the CDR3 is 15 residues. The germline V gene has CDR1 SGHTA and CDR2 FQGNSA.

This clonotype was seen a few times. This chain uses TRBV20-1 with TRBJ1-1; D possibly corresponds to TRBD1 (6 bases). CDR3 length: 14 amino acids. V shed 3 bases and J shed 0 bases, with 11 bases lying between them. In germline, CDR1 is DFQATT, CDR2 SNEGSKA (reference sequence). The CDR3 sequence: CSARVRGMNTEAFF. The CDR3 DNA follows: TGCAGTGCTAGGGTGAGGGGGATGAACACTGAAGCTTTCTTT.

This clonotype has at least ten counts. The chain recombines TRBV4-2 with TRBJ1-6, with D perhaps matching TRBD1 (6 bases). Looked up from germline, CDR1 is LGHNA and CDR2 is YNFKEQ. The germline V and J ends were trimmed by 4 bases and 6 bases, with 10 bases remaining between them. The CDR3 is made up of 14 amino acids. CDR3 protein: CASSRTDSNSPLHF. The DNA of the CDR3 is TGTGCCAGCAGCCGGACAGATAGTAATTCACCCCTCCACTTT.

The chain is built from TRBV12-5 and TRBJ2-3; no reliable D call. V was clipped by 7 bases and J by 6 bases, with 8 bases between them. The germline V gene encodes CDR1 LGHNT and CDR2 FRNRAP. CDR3 length equals 11 residues. The CDR3 sequence: CASALLDTQYF. CDR3 sequence (DNA): TGTGCTAGTGCCCTTCTTGATACGCAGTATTTT.

This sequence joins TRBV27 and TRBJ2-1, with 13 bases aligning to TRBD2. V shed 3 bases, J shed 3 bases, and the junction held 2 bases outside the gene matches. Germline V gene sequence: CDR1 MNHEY, CDR2 SMNVEV (reference sequence). The CDR3 spans 16 residues. Here the CDR3 DNA reads TGTGCCAGCAGTTTTGGACTAGCGGGAGACTACAATGAGCAGTTCTTC. Encoded protein: CASSFGLAGDYNEQFF.

At least ten counts were recorded for this clonotype. This chain uses TRBV5-5 with TRBJ2-5; 7 bases agree with TRBD2. In germline, CDR1 is SGHKS, CDR2 YYEKEE (reference sequence). V was clipped by 4 bases and J by 1 base; unmatched bases: 10. The CDR3 totals 16 residues. CDR3 region: CASSRTELATQETQYF. CDR3 coding DNA: TGTGCCAGCAGCCGAACCGAACTAGCGACCCAAGAGACCCAGTACTTC.

This clonotype was seen only a few times. The V call is TRBV12-3 or TRBV12-4, the J call TRBJ1-2, with TRBD1 as a possible D gene (5 bases). V was trimmed by 3 bases and J by 2 bases, leaving 10 bases between them. This CDR3 region has 14 residues. The CDR3 DNA follows: TGTGCCAGCAGTTTTAGGGCAGGGAACTATGGCTACACCTTC. This translates into CASSFRAGNYGYTF.

CDR3 sequence (DNA): TGTGCCAGCAGTTGGCGGGGGGCGAACACTGAAGCTTTCTTT. Its protein product is CASSWRGANTEAFF. The chain couples TRBV28 to TRBJ1-1, with D tentatively TRBD1 (6 bases). The CDR3 length is 14 residues. The germline gives CDR1 MDHEN, CDR2 SYDVKM. The germline V and J ends were trimmed by 4 bases and 1 base, with 10 bases remaining between them.

This clonotype was seen at least ten times. The chain recombines TRBV5-1 with TRBJ1-2; TRBD1 agrees at 7 bases. The germline V gene has CDR1 SGHRS and CDR2 YFSETQ. J was trimmed by 3 bases and V by 1 base; bases with no gene match: 0. The CDR3 runs to 13 residues. The CDR3 nucleotides are TGCGCCAGCAGCTTGACAGGGGACTATGGCTACACCTTC. Its translation is CASSLTGDYGYTF.

V usage is TRBV3-1 and J usage is TRBJ2-3; 10 nucleotides agree with TRBD2. Germline V gene sequence: CDR1 LGHDT, CDR2 YNNKEL (reference sequence). The CDR3 runs to 16 residues. The V segment lost 4 bases and the J segment 5 bases; nucleotides outside the gene matches: 9. CDR3 in amino acids: CASSPNSGGVGDTQYF. DNA for the CDR3: TGTGCCAGCAGCCCCAACAGCGGGGGGGTCGGAGATACGCAGTATTTT.

The chain has TRBV20-1 and TRBJ2-3, with 7 nucleotides matching TRBD2. The CDR3 length is 14 residues. J lost 4 bases, V lost 6 bases, and 10 bases had no gene match. Germline V gene sequence: CDR1 DFQATT, CDR2 SNEGSKA (reference sequence). This CDR3 is CSARSGVEPDTQYF. In DNA, the CDR3 is TGCAGTGCAAGGAGCGGGGTTGAACCAGATACGCAGTATTTT.

The rearrangement links TRBV5-8 to TRBJ1-2; no firm D call. The CDR3 loop spans 15 amino acids. V was cut by 3 bases and J by 0 bases, with 12 bases left in between. CDR1 is SGHTS, CDR2 YDEGEE, per germline. The CDR3 coding sequence is TGTGCCAGCAGCTCCCCGGGGTCAGCTAACTATGGCTACACCTTC. This translates into CASSSPGSANYGYTF.

The genes are TRBV12-3 or TRBV12-4 and TRBJ1-1; D call uncertain. The CDR3 is made up of 14 amino acids. The V and J ends lost 7 bases and 1 base respectively, with 13 bases between them. This chain's CDR3 is CASTQKKANTEAFF. The CDR3 region has the DNA TGTGCCAGCACTCAGAAGAAGGCGAACACTGAAGCTTTCTTT.

This clonotype was detected many times. The V gene is TRBV7-9, the J gene TRBJ1-4; TRBD1 is a possible D gene (5 bases). Looked up from germline, CDR1 is SEHNR and CDR2 is FQNEAQ (reference sequence). V lost 5 bases and J 0 bases, leaving 10 bases between the germline ends. The CDR3 covers 15 residues. CDR3 sequence: CASSPQGTTNEKLFF. CDR3 DNA sequence: TGTGCCAGCAGCCCCCAGGGCACAACTAATGAAAAACTGTTTTTT.

This clonotype was counted a few times. The chain is built from TRBV4-1 and TRBJ2-1, with 11 bases identical to TRBD2. The CDR3 is 15 amino acids. V shed 1 base and J 7 bases; nucleotides not matched to a gene: 3. CDR1 and CDR2 from the germline V gene are MGHRA and YSYEKL. In DNA form, the CDR3 reads TGCGCCAGCAGCCAAGGACTAGCGGGACTTAATGAGCAGTTCTTC. This gives the protein CASSQGLAGLNEQFF.

This clonotype was observed a handful of times. Sequence at one end of the junction differs from germline and may be a read error. The chain uses TRBV7-7 and TRBJ2-3, with D perhaps TRBD1 (5 bases). The CDR3 covers 14 residues. Germline loops: CDR1 SSHAT, CDR2 FNYEAQ (reference sequence). The CDR3 DNA reads as TGTGCTAGCAGCTCAGGGTTGGGCACAGATACGCAGTATTTT. This gives the protein CASSSGLGTDTQYF.

This clonotype was picked up many times. The J gene is TRBJ2-1, the V gene TRBV29-1, with 8 bases lining up with TRBD1. Trimming at V came to 6 bases and at J to 2 bases, leaving 21 bases not matched to a gene. Germline V gene data show CDR1 as SQVTM and CDR2 as ANQGSEA. The CDR3 loop spans 19 amino acids. CDR3 sequence reads: CSVVPGQGAAKIAYNEQFF. CDR3 DNA sequence: TGCAGCGTAGTACCTGGGCAGGGGGCTGCTAAGATCGCCTACAATGAGCAGTTCTTC.

This clonotype was seen only a few times. V gene TRBV12-3 or TRBV12-4 combines with J gene TRBJ1-1, with D uncertain. The germline V and J ends were trimmed by 1 base and 4 bases, with 4 bases remaining between them. The CDR3 totals 12 residues. Here the CDR3 reads CASSLVFTEAFF. In nucleotides, the CDR3 is TGTGCCAGCAGTTTAGTATTCACTGAAGCTTTCTTT.

The chain combines TRBV4-1 with TRBJ1-6, with TRBD1 matching 7 bases. Trimming cost V 1 base and J 4 bases; bases outside gene matches: 10. CDR1 is MGHRA, CDR2 YSYEKL, per germline. CDR3 size: 18 residues. The CDR3 coding sequence is TGCGCCAGCAGCCAAGTCAATCTTCAGGGGGGGTATAATTCACCCCTCCACTTT. This translates into CASSQVNLQGGYNSPLHF.

This clonotype was seen a few times. The CDR3 DNA sequence: TGTGCCAGCAGTTACCGTGACCTTAAGCAGTTCTTC. Protein sequence: CASSYRDLKQFF. The chain uses TRBV6-2 or TRBV6-3 and TRBJ2-1; no firm D call. The CDR3 is 12 residues long. The germline V and J ends were trimmed by 2 bases and 11 bases, with 10 bases remaining between them. The germline gives CDR1 MNHEY, CDR2 SVGEGT.

With respect to this clonotype: One end of the junction varies from germline; a read error may be responsible. The CDR3 spells CVSREIRDRVQGEQFF. Written as DNA, the CDR3 is TGTGTCAGCAGGGAAATCCGGGACAGGGTGCAAGGTGAGCAGTTCTTC. V usage is TRBV2 and J usage is TRBJ2-1, with 9 bases matching TRBD1. Germline V gene lookup returns CDR1 SNHLY and CDR2 FYNNEI. The CDR3 spans 16 residues. Combining the CDR3 with reference TRBV2 and TRBJ2-1 gives the whole variable domain EPEVTQTPSHQVTQMGQEVILRCVPISNHLYFYWYRQILGQKVEFLVSFYNNEISEKSEIFDDQFSVERPDGSNFTLKIRSTKLEDSAMYFCVSREIRDRVQGEQFFGPGTRLTVL.

The gene calls are TRBV20-1 and TRBJ2-7; D gene unclear. This CDR3 has 13 amino acids. Germline V CDR1 and CDR2: DFQATT, SNEGSKA (reference sequence). With 1 base removed from V and 2 bases from J, the gap between germline ends came to 9 bases. The CDR3 coding sequence is TGCAGTGCTAGAGGCGTTGAGGCCTACGAGCAGTACTTC. It specifies CSARGVEAYEQYF.

This clonotype was recorded many times. This chain connects TRBV20-1 to TRBJ1-5; D is undetermined. The CDR3 runs to 14 residues. CDR1 is DFQATT, CDR2 SNEGSKA, per germline (reference sequence). V lost 6 bases and J lost 9, with 21 bases in between. Here the CDR3 reads CSAVPTGSQAPQHF. In nucleotides, the CDR3 is TGCAGTGCGGTCCCTACCGGGTCCCAGGCGCCCCAGCATTTT.

This clonotype was picked up many times. The chain uses TRBV12-3 or TRBV12-4 and TRBJ2-3; 7 nucleotides align to TRBD1. The V segment lost 3 bases and the J segment 4 bases; nucleotides outside the gene matches: 7. There are 15 residues in the CDR3. CDR3 in DNA: TGTGCCAGCAGTTTTAACACAGGGGTTTCAGATACGCAGTATTTT. It encodes CASSFNTGVSDTQYF.

This clonotype was found many times. The V gene is TRBV5-1, the J gene TRBJ1-1; D uncertain. V was cut by 5 bases and J by 1 base, with 9 bases left in between. From germline, CDR1 is SGHRS and CDR2 YFSETQ. The CDR3 runs 13 residues. The CDR3 region has the DNA TGCGCCAGCAGGACGCAGGCGAACACTGAAGCTTTCTTT. This translates into CASRTQANTEAFF.

Concerning this clonotype: Compared with germline, one end of the junction differs, possibly owing to a read error. The chain has TRBV7-6 and TRBJ2-7; D might be TRBD2 (5 bases). The CDR3 spans 15 residues. CDR1 SGHVS and CDR2 FNYEAQ come from the germline V gene. CDR3 in amino acids: CASSLSGQVEYEQYF. As DNA, the CDR3 is TGTGCTAGCAGCTTAAGCGGTCAGGTCGAGTACGAGCAGTACTTC.

This clonotype was detected only a few times. The V gene is TRBV4-1, the J gene TRBJ2-1, with 8 bases fitting TRBD2. Losses at the gene ends were 4 bases for V and 4 bases for J; bases not matched to a gene: 9. Looked up from germline, CDR1 is MGHRA and CDR2 is YSYEKL. This CDR3 has 16 residues. The CDR3 reads CASSPLLADEYNEQFF. CDR3 in DNA: TGCGCCAGCAGCCCATTACTAGCGGACGAGTACAATGAGCAGTTCTTC.